This T cell receptor (beta chain) was sequenced during a study of PD-1 blockade in classical Hodgkin lymphoma. Overall study findings and caveats: Newly diagnosed patients were said to have less baseline TCR diversity than healthy donors did. Researchers reported that CD4+ TCR diversity, though not CD8+, rose significantly by C4D1.

Autologous stem cell transplantation was followed by relapse in every patient, and brentuximab vedotin exposure varied. Magnetic negative selection was used to purify CD4+ T cells from thawed PBMCs. In this sample, this clone turned up a few times. What it recognizes is unknown. Here immunoSEQ multiplex PCR was the method, and the copy in TCRdb shows in-frame clones only, minus some. The data show about 35,000 clones, 75% to 95% seen once. After removal of 7 bases from V and 6 bases from J, the junction contained 2 bases not matched to a gene. Germline V gene sequence: CDR1 LNHDA, CDR2 SQIVND (reference sequence). The CDR3 runs to 12 residues.

The sequence derives from a human donor with classical Hodgkin lymphoma. The sequenced sample was CD4+ T cells from blood, obtained at baseline. The V gene is TRBV19, the J gene TRBJ1-5; 8 positions match TRBD1. This chain's CDR3 is CASTGGFQPQHF. In DNA, the CDR3 is TGTGCCAGTACAGGGGGCTTTCAGCCCCAGCATTTT.